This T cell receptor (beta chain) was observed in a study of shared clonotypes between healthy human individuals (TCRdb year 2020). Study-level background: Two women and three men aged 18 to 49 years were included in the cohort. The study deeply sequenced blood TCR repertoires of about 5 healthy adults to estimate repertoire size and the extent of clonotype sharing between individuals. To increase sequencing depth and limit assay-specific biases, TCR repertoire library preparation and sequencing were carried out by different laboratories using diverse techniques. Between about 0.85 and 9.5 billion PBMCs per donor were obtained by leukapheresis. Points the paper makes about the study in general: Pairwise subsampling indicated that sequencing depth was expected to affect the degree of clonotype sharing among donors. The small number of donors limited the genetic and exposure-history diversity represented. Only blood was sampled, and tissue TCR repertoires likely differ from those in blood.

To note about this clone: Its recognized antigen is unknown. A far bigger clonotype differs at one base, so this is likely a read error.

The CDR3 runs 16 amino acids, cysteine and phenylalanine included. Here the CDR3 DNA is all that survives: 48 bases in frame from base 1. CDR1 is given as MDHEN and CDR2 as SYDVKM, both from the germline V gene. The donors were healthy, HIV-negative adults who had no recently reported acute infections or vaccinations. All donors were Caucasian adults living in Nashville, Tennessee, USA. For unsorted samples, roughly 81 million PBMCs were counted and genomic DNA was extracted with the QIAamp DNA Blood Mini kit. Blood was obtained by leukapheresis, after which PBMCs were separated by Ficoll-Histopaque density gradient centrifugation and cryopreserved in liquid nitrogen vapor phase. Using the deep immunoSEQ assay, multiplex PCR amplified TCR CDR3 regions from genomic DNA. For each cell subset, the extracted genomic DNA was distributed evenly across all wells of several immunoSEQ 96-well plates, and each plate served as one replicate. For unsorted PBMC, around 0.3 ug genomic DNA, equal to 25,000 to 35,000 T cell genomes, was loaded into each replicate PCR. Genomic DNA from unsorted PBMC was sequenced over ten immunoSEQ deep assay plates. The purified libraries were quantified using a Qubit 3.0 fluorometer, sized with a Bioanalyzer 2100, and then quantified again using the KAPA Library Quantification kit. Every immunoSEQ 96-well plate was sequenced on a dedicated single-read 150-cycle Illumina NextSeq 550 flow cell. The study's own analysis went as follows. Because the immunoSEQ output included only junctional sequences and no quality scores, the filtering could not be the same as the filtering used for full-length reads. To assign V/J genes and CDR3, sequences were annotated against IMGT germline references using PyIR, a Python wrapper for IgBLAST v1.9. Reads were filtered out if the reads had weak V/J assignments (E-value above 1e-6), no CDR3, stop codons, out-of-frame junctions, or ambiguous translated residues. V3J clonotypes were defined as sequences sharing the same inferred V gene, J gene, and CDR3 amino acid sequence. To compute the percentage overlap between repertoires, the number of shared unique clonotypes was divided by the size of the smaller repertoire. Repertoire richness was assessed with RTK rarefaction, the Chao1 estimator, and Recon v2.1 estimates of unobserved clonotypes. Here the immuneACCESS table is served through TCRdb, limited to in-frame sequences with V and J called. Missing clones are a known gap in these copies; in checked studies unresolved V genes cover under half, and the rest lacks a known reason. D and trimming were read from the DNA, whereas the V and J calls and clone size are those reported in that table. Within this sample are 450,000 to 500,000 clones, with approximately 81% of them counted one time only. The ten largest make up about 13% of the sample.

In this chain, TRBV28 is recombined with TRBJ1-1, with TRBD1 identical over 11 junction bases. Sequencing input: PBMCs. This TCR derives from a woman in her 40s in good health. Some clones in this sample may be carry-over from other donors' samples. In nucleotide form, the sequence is TGTGCCAGCAAAGGACAGGGGGCCCCTTTAAACACTGAAGCTTCCTTT. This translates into CASKGQGAPLNTEASF.